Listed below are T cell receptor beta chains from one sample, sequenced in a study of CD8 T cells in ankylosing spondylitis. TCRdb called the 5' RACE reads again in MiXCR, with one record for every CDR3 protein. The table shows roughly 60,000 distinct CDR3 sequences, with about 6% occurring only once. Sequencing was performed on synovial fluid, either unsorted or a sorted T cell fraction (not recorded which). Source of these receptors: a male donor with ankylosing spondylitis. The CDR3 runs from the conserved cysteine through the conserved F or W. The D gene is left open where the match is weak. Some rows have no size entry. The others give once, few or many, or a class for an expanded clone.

cdr3_nt: TGTGCCAGCAGCTTCGGTCGTTACAATGAGCAGTTCTTC; cdr3_aa: CASSFGRYNEQFF; v_call: TRBV7-2; clone_size: many; j_call: TRBJ2-1; d_call: NA
cdr3_nt: TGCGCCAGCAGCTTGTTCTCCAGCGGGAGAAGTGATGAGCAGTTCTTC; cdr3_aa: CASSLFSSGRSDEQFF; v_call: TRBV5-1; clone_size: many; j_call: TRBJ2-1; d_call: TRBD2
cdr3_nt: TGTGCCAGCACTAATTGGGAGATCGCCGGGGAGCTGTTTTTT; cdr3_aa: CASTNWEIAGELFF; v_call: TRBV3-1; clone_size: many; j_call: TRBJ2-2; d_call: NA
cdr3_nt: TGCGCCAGCAGCTTGACGATACCCAACAGTGCGGCCAAAAACATTCAGTACTTC; cdr3_aa: CASSLTIPNSAAKNIQYF; v_call: TRBV5-1; clone_size: NA; j_call: TRBJ2-4; d_call: NA
cdr3_nt: TGTGCCAGCAGCTATAGGCCTCATTACGAGCAGTACTTC; cdr3_aa: CASSYRPHYEQYF; v_call: TRBV6-2/TRBV6-3; clone_size: few; j_call: TRBJ2-7; d_call: NA
cdr3_nt: TGTGCCAGCTCACCTGTGGAAGATACGCAGTATTTT; cdr3_aa: CASSPVEDTQYF; v_call: TRBV18; clone_size: once; j_call: TRBJ2-3; d_call: NA
cdr3_nt: TGTGCCAGCAGCGTAACAGGGGAAACTGAAGCTTTCTTT; cdr3_aa: CASSVTGETEAFF; v_call: TRBV9; clone_size: few; j_call: TRBJ1-1; d_call: TRBD1
cdr3_nt: TGTGCCAGTAGTATAATATCTAGCGGGGCAAGAAAGACCCAGTACTTC; cdr3_aa: CASSIISSGARKTQYF; v_call: TRBV19; clone_size: few; j_call: TRBJ2-5; d_call: TRBD2
cdr3_nt: TGCAGCGCCACCAGTCCAGGACTAGCGGGATCGGTTGAGCAGTTCTTC; cdr3_aa: CSATSPGLAGSVEQFF; v_call: TRBV29-1; clone_size: many; j_call: TRBJ2-1; d_call: TRBD2
cdr3_nt: TGTGCCAGCAGGGCTAGCGGGAACTACGAGCAGTACTTC; cdr3_aa: CASRASGNYEQYF; v_call: TRBV6-2/TRBV6-3; clone_size: NA; j_call: TRBJ2-7; d_call: TRBD2
cdr3_nt: TGCAGTGCTAACATCAGGCGGGACGGTAACAATGAGCAGTTCTTC; cdr3_aa: CSANIRRDGNNEQFF; v_call: TRBV20-1; clone_size: many; j_call: TRBJ2-1; d_call: NA
cdr3_nt: TGTGCCAGTACAGACCCTAGCGGGAGATACGAGCAGTACTTC; cdr3_aa: CASTDPSGRYEQYF; v_call: TRBV25-1; clone_size: many; j_call: TRBJ2-7; d_call: TRBD2
cdr3_nt: TGTGCCAGCAGCCGAGGGACAGAAGCAACTAATGAAAAACTGTTTTTT; cdr3_aa: CASSRGTEATNEKLFF; v_call: TRBV11-3; clone_size: NA; j_call: TRBJ1-4; d_call: TRBD1
cdr3_nt: TGTGCCAGCAGCCGTCGCCGGACAGGGGATGAAAAACTGTTTTTT; cdr3_aa: CASSRRRTGDEKLFF; v_call: TRBV28; clone_size: many; j_call: TRBJ1-4; d_call: TRBD1
cdr3_nt: TGTGCCAGCAGCTTTGCGGGATCCAGGGAGCTGTTTTTT; cdr3_aa: CASSFAGSRELFF; v_call: TRBV7-3; clone_size: many; j_call: TRBJ2-2; d_call: NA
cdr3_nt: TGTGCCAGCAATACAGGGATCTATGGCTACACCTTC; cdr3_aa: CASNTGIYGYTF; v_call: TRBV28; clone_size: many; j_call: TRBJ1-2; d_call: NA
cdr3_nt: TGTGCCATCAGTGAGGTAGGACTAGCTTCTTACAATGAGCAGTTCTTC; cdr3_aa: CAISEVGLASYNEQFF; v_call: TRBV10-3; clone_size: many; j_call: TRBJ2-1; d_call: TRBD2
cdr3_nt: TGCAGTGCTAGAGCGGAGTCCTACTACAATGAGCAGTTCTTC; cdr3_aa: CSARAESYYNEQFF; v_call: TRBV20-1; clone_size: few; j_call: TRBJ2-1; d_call: NA
cdr3_nt: TGCAGCGTTGTGGCAGGGGCCGCCGGGGAGCTGTTTTTT; cdr3_aa: CSVVAGAAGELFF; v_call: TRBV29-1; clone_size: medium-sized; j_call: TRBJ2-2; d_call: NA
cdr3_nt: TGTGCCAGCAGCTTAGTAGGGACTGAAAAACTGTTTTTT; cdr3_aa: CASSLVGTEKLFF; v_call: TRBV7-2; clone_size: few; j_call: TRBJ1-4; d_call: NA
cdr3_nt: TGTGCCAGCAGCCCCGACCGCAGGTACGAGCAGTACTTC; cdr3_aa: CASSPDRRYEQYF; v_call: TRBV7-8; clone_size: few; j_call: TRBJ2-7; d_call: NA
cdr3_nt: TGCGCCAGCAGCTTAATGCGATTCTACGAGCAGTACTTC; cdr3_aa: CASSLMRFYEQYF; v_call: TRBV5-1; clone_size: many; j_call: TRBJ2-7; d_call: NA
cdr3_nt: TGTGCCAGCGGATGGACTAGCGGGACAGATACGCAGTATTTT; cdr3_aa: CASGWTSGTDTQYF; v_call: TRBV12-3/TRBV12-4; clone_size: many; j_call: TRBJ2-3; d_call: TRBD2
cdr3_nt: TGTGCCACCAGGGGGGAAAACACTGAAGCTTTCTTT; cdr3_aa: CATRGENTEAFF; v_call: TRBV24-1; clone_size: many; j_call: TRBJ1-1; d_call: NA
cdr3_nt: TGTGCCAGCAGCAACGATCGGCGGGGGCAAGAGACCCAGTACTTC; cdr3_aa: CASSNDRRGQETQYF; v_call: TRBV7-8; clone_size: many; j_call: TRBJ2-5; d_call: TRBD2
cdr3_nt: TGTGCCAGCATAAGTCAGGGGTCGTCCTACAATGAGCAGTTCTTC; cdr3_aa: CASISQGSSYNEQFF; v_call: TRBV6-1; clone_size: many; j_call: TRBJ2-1; d_call: NA
cdr3_nt: TGCGCCAGCAGCCAAGATGTTGGGACAGGGGAAGACTCACCCCTCCACTTT; cdr3_aa: CASSQDVGTGEDSPLHF; v_call: TRBV4-1; clone_size: many; j_call: TRBJ1-6; d_call: TRBD1
cdr3_nt: TGTGCCAGCAGTCCTGAGAGGGGCTATGGCTACACCTTC; cdr3_aa: CASSPERGYGYTF; v_call: TRBV12-3/TRBV12-4; clone_size: many; j_call: TRBJ1-2; d_call: NA
cdr3_nt: TGCAGTGCTCCCGGGACAGGGGGAAACACCATATATTTT; cdr3_aa: CSAPGTGGNTIYF; v_call: TRBV20-1; clone_size: many; j_call: TRBJ1-3; d_call: TRBD1
cdr3_nt: TGCGCCAGCAGCTTTGCGGGATCCCAATACGAGCAGTACTTC; cdr3_aa: CASSFAGSQYEQYF; v_call: TRBV5-1; clone_size: NA; j_call: TRBJ2-7; d_call: NA
cdr3_nt: TGTGCCAGCAGCTTGGCCCCCAGGGCCGACGGGGCCAACGTCCTGACTTTC; cdr3_aa: CASSLAPRADGANVLTF; v_call: TRBV5-5; clone_size: few; j_call: TRBJ2-6; d_call: NA
cdr3_nt: TGCAGTGCTAGAGGGCCGGGGGGCCTGAACGAGCAGTACTTC; cdr3_aa: CSARGPGGLNEQYF; v_call: TRBV20-1; clone_size: many; j_call: TRBJ2-7; d_call: NA
cdr3_nt: TGTGCCAGCAGTCTCCTCGGGACCTCAGCCTACGAGCAGTACTTC; cdr3_aa: CASSLLGTSAYEQYF; v_call: TRBV27; clone_size: many; j_call: TRBJ2-7; d_call: NA
cdr3_nt: TGCAGTGCTAGTGTCAGGGGTCCCGGCACAGATACGCAGTATTTT; cdr3_aa: CSASVRGPGTDTQYF; v_call: TRBV20-1; clone_size: few; j_call: TRBJ2-3; d_call: NA
cdr3_nt: TGTGCCAGCAGTTTTCCGGGACTAGCGGGATACAATGAGCAGTTCTTC; cdr3_aa: CASSFPGLAGYNEQFF; v_call: TRBV12-3/TRBV12-4; clone_size: many; j_call: TRBJ2-1; d_call: TRBD2
cdr3_nt: TGTGCCAGCAGCTTAGCGCACTACACAGATACGCAGTATTTT; cdr3_aa: CASSLAHYTDTQYF; v_call: TRBV7-2; clone_size: few; j_call: TRBJ2-3; d_call: NA
cdr3_nt: TGCGCCAGCAGTCGGGACGATGAAGAGACCCAGTACTTC; cdr3_aa: CASSRDDEETQYF; v_call: TRBV23-1; clone_size: few; j_call: TRBJ2-5; d_call: NA
cdr3_nt: TGTGCCCGCGGACAGGGAACGGGGGGAGTGGGTGAAGCTTTCTTT; cdr3_aa: CARGQGTGGVGEAFF; v_call: TRBV2; clone_size: NA; j_call: TRBJ1-1; d_call: TRBD1
cdr3_nt: TGTGCCACCGCCCTCTCCTACAATGAGCAGTTCTTC; cdr3_aa: CATALSYNEQFF; v_call: TRBV27; clone_size: many; j_call: TRBJ2-1; d_call: NA
cdr3_nt: TGTGCCACCAGCAGAGAACATACGGGAAACATTCAGTACTTC; cdr3_aa: CATSREHTGNIQYF; v_call: TRBV15; clone_size: few; j_call: TRBJ2-4; d_call: NA
cdr3_nt: TGTGCCAGCAGCTTAGGAACTAGCACCGAGCAGTACTTC; cdr3_aa: CASSLGTSTEQYF; v_call: TRBV11-2; clone_size: NA; j_call: TRBJ2-7; d_call: NA
cdr3_nt: TGTGCCAGCAGCTCCCATACAGACAGCTACGAGCAGTACTTC; cdr3_aa: CASSSHTDSYEQYF; v_call: TRBV7-6; clone_size: NA; j_call: TRBJ2-7; d_call: NA
cdr3_nt: TGTGCCAGCAGCTTAGAAGGGGCTAGCGGGACTTACGAGCAGTACTTC; cdr3_aa: CASSLEGASGTYEQYF; v_call: TRBV7-3; clone_size: many; j_call: TRBJ2-7; d_call: TRBD2